One sample yielded the 20 T cell receptor beta chains listed below, sequenced in a study of beta chain features in type 1 diabetes. The isolated RNA, all of it, was reverse transcribed, so expressed TCRB transcripts were what got sequenced. The repertoire was sequenced with immunoSEQ multiplex PCR; TCRdb's copy has only in-frame clones and lacks some. The table lists about 140,000 clones, 6% to 7.5% of them singletons. The sample consisted of central memory CD4+ T cells from blood. Source of these receptors: a woman aged 25 to 39 in good health.

The chain combines TRBV2 with TRBJ2-3, with TRBD1 as a possible D gene (7 bases). Germline V lookup: CDR1 SNHLY, CDR2 FYNNEI. The CDR3 covers 13 residues. Trimming shortened V by 6 bases and J by 4 bases, and 11 bases separated the two germline ends. The CDR3 region is CASREGAADTQYF. The CDR3 DNA sequence: TGTGCCAGCAGGGAGGGGGCAGCAGATACGCAGTATTTT.

This clone was picked up a small number of times. This chain links TRBV30 with TRBJ2-3; possibly TRBD1 for D (5 bases). Germline CDR1 reads GTSNPN; CDR2 reads SVGIG (reference sequence). The CDR3 totals 15 residues. V lost 0 bases to trimming and J lost 0 bases, with 10 bases between them. The CDR3 sequence: CAWSVRTHSTDTQYF. In nucleotides, the CDR3 is TGTGCCTGGAGTGTCCGGACACATAGCACAGATACGCAGTATTTT. Using reference TRBV30 and TRBJ2-3 for the parts outside the CDR3, the full variable domain is SQTIHQWPATLVQPVGSPLSLECTVEGTSNPNLYWYRQAAGRGLQLLFYSVGIGQISSEVPQNLSASRPQDRQFILSSKKLLLSDSGFYLCAWSVRTHSTDTQYFGPGTRLTVL.

In its sample, this clone was seen a few times. The chain couples TRBV4-1 to TRBJ1-5; D gene uncertain. Trimming took off 1 base at V and 4 bases at J, with 5 bases between the two ends. Looked up from germline, CDR1 is MGHRA and CDR2 is YSYEKL. The CDR3 length is 13 residues. This chain's CDR3 is CASSQGVNQPQHF. CDR3 DNA: TGCGCCAGCAGCCAAGGCGTGAATCAGCCCCAGCATTTT.

This clone was detected only a few times. The V call is TRBV20-1, the J call TRBJ1-1; 12 nucleotides agree with TRBD1. The trim removed 8 bases at V and 8 bases at J, leaving 3 bases unmatched. CDR1 DFQATT and CDR2 SNEGSKA come from the germline V gene (reference sequence). CDR3 length: 11 residues. In DNA form, the CDR3 reads TGCAGTCGGGACAGGGGGCCGGAAGCTTTCTTT. This codes for CSRDRGPEAFF.

The chain recombines TRBV6-1 with TRBJ2-3; possibly TRBD2 for D (6 bases). Germline V gene sequence: CDR1 MNHNS, CDR2 SASEGT. The V gene lost 6 bases and the J gene lost 2 bases, with 9 bases spanning the gap. The CDR3 extends over 13 amino acids. CDR3 nucleotide sequence: TGTGCCAGCAGCCCGGGAGCCACAGATACGCAGTATTTT. Its translation: CASSPGATDTQYF.

This clone was recorded a few times. This chain joins TRBV14 and TRBJ2-3; no clear D. Deletions cut 0 bases from V and 1 base from J, with 17 bases between. Germline-derived CDR1 and CDR2 are SGHDN and FVKESK. This CDR3 has 18 amino acids. The CDR3 DNA follows: TGTGCCAGCAGCCAAGATCGAGGTAGAATGACTGGCACAGATACGCAGTATTTT. Amino acids: CASSQDRGRMTGTDTQYF.

This clone was found a few times. The chain links TRBV5-6 to TRBJ2-1, with a weak D call TRBD1 (6 bases). The V and J ends lost 6 bases and 12 bases respectively, with 31 bases between them. The CDR3 runs 17 residues. Germline values: CDR1 SGHDT, CDR2 YYEEEE. The CDR3 protein is CASTTYTGTLYNEGQFF. In nucleotides, the CDR3 is TGTGCCAGCACCACTTACACAGGGACATTATACAATGAAGGGCAGTTCTTC.

Comment on this clone: At one end, the junction sequence differs from germline, possibly due to a read error. V is TRBV7-2 and J is TRBJ2-7; D gene ambiguous. Germline V CDR1 and CDR2: SGHTA, FQGNSA. The CDR3 consists of 15 residues. CDR3 residues: CASSLRNDLSYEEYF. The CDR3 nucleotides are TGTGCCAGCAGCTTAAGGAACGACCTCTCTTACGAGGAGTACTTC.

V is TRBV18 and J is TRBJ1-5, with 10 bases that match TRBD1. Trimming cost V 6 bases and J 6 bases; bases outside gene matches: 8. CDR1 and CDR2 from the germline V gene are KGHSH and LQKENI. The CDR3 contains 15 residues. CDR3 protein: CASSLIGTGAQPQHF. The CDR3 coding sequence is TGTGCCAGCTCCCTAATTGGGACAGGGGCTCAGCCCCAGCATTTT. The full variable domain, in which reference TRBV18 and TRBJ1-5 provide the parts outside the CDR3, is NAGVMQNPRHLVRRRGQEARLRCSPMKGHSHVYWYRQLPEEGLKFMVYLQKENIIDESGMPKERFSAEFPKEGPSILRIQQVVRGDSAAYFCASSLIGTGAQPQHFGDGTRLSIL.

This clone was recorded a few times. The rearrangement joins TRBV4-2 to TRBJ2-1; 10 bases fit TRBD2. V shed 0 bases and J 7 bases; nucleotides not matched to a gene: 3. CDR1 and CDR2 (germline): LGHNA, YNFKEQ. This CDR3 has 15 residues. This CDR3 reads CASSQDSGRLNEQFF. The CDR3 DNA reads as TGTGCCAGCAGCCAAGATAGCGGGAGGTTGAATGAGCAGTTCTTC.

The rearrangement joins TRBV7-2 to TRBJ2-5; 7 bases are a match to TRBD1. There are 15 residues in the CDR3. Germline trimming cut 5 bases from V and 4 bases from J; bases unmatched to any gene: 10. Germline CDR1 reads SGHTA; CDR2 reads FQGNSA. CDR3 loop: CASSPRGQVAETQYF. As DNA, the CDR3 is TGTGCCAGCAGCCCGAGGGGGCAGGTCGCAGAGACCCAGTACTTC.

This clone was counted ten times or more. The V call is TRBV30, the J call TRBJ2-5; TRBD1 is a possible D gene (5 bases). Germline-derived CDR1 and CDR2 are GTSNPN and SVGIG (reference sequence). The CDR3 is 13 residues long. Trimming left V 0 bases short and J 1 base short, with 6 bases between. CDR3 bases: TGTGCCTGGAGTGTACAGGCCCAAGAGACCCAGTACTTC. Protein product: CAWSVQAQETQYF. Full variable domain (remainder filled in from reference TRBV30 and TRBJ2-5): SQTIHQWPATLVQPVGSPLSLECTVEGTSNPNLYWYRQAAGRGLQLLFYSVGIGQISSEVPQNLSASRPQDRQFILSSKKLLLSDSGFYLCAWSVQAQETQYFGPGTRLLVL.

The V gene is TRBV2, the J gene TRBJ2-4; 13 bases agree with TRBD2. Germline V gene sequence: CDR1 SNHLY, CDR2 FYNNEI. This CDR3 region has 19 residues. With 4 bases clipped from V and 0 bases from J, the junction kept 9 bases outside the gene matches. The CDR3 nucleotides are TGTGCCAGCAGTGGGGGGACTAGCGGGGAAAGTATAGCCAAAAACATTCAGTACTTC. Amino acid sequence: CASSGGTSGESIAKNIQYF. The complete variable domain, with remaining parts taken from reference TRBV2 and TRBJ2-4, reads EPEVTQTPSHQVTQMGQEVILRCVPISNHLYFYWYRQILGQKVEFLVSFYNNEISEKSEIFDDQFSVERPDGSNFTLKIRSTKLEDSAMYFCASSGGTSGESIAKNIQYFGAGTRLSVL.

This clone was picked up a small number of times. The V and J genes are TRBV2 and TRBJ2-3, with TRBD1 identical over 9 bases. Germline trimming cut 6 bases from V and 2 bases from J; bases unmatched to any gene: 3. The CDR3 spans 14 residues. Germline CDR1 SNHLY, CDR2 FYNNEI. CDR3 protein: CASRRTGVTDTQYF. The CDR3 region has the DNA TGTGCCAGCAGGAGGACAGGGGTCACAGATACGCAGTATTTT.

This clone was found a few times. J is TRBJ2-5 and V is TRBV5-4, with a possible D match to TRBD1 (6 bases). Germline V gene lookup returns CDR1 SGHNT and CDR2 YYREEE (reference sequence). V was clipped by 7 bases and J by 2 bases, with 15 bases between them. The CDR3 is 14 residues long. CDR3 region: CASSMQGSQETQYF. The DNA of the CDR3 is TGTGCCAGCTCAATGCAGGGGTCGCAAGAGACCCAGTACTTC.

This clone has a count of ten or more. CDR3 in amino acids: CASSLGLFSDTQYF. CDR3 DNA: TGTGCCAGCAGCTTAGGGCTTTTTTCCGATACGCAGTATTTT. This chain connects TRBV11-2 to TRBJ2-3; D is undetermined. Germline CDR1 and CDR2: SGHAT and FQNNGV. The V and J ends lost 1 base and 6 bases respectively, with 11 bases between them. CDR3 length: 14 residues. Combining the CDR3 with reference TRBV11-2 and TRBJ2-3 gives the whole variable domain EAGVAQSPRYKIIEKRQSVAFWCNPISGHATLYWYQQILGQGPKLLIQFQNNGVVDDSQLPKDRFSAERLKGVDSTLKIQPAKLEDSAVYLCASSLGLFSDTQYFGPGTRLTVL.

There are many counts of this clone. This sequence joins TRBV7-2 and TRBJ2-1; D remains ambiguous. In germline, CDR1 is SGHTA, CDR2 FQGNSA. The CDR3 has 12 residues. The ends were cut back, 5 bases at V and 10 bases at J, with 12 bases in the middle. CDR3 sequence reads: CASSEPTREQFF. The CDR3 DNA is TGTGCCAGCAGCGAGCCCACCCGGGAGCAGTTCTTC.

The chain links TRBV6-6 to TRBJ2-3; weak D call: TRBD2 (6 bases). The V end lost 4 bases, the J end lost 6 bases, and 14 bases lay between the germline ends. This CDR3 has 14 residues. CDR1 is MNHNY and CDR2 is SVGAGI in the germline V gene (reference sequence). The DNA for the CDR3 is TGTGCCAGCAGTTCCCCACGCGGGATCGATACGCAGTATTTT. It codes for CASSSPRGIDTQYF.

V usage is TRBV7-9 and J usage is TRBJ2-7, with 8 bases fitting TRBD1. Germline CDR1 SEHNR, CDR2 FQNEAQ (reference sequence). There are 14 residues in the CDR3. J gave up 7 bases and V 2 bases, and 7 bases lay outside the gene matches. The CDR3: CASSLPQGAGEQYF. Here the CDR3 DNA reads TGTGCCAGCAGCTTACCGCAGGGGGCAGGGGAGCAGTACTTC.

The chain carries TRBV7-9 and TRBJ2-7; D call uncertain. V lost 6 bases and J lost 6, with 9 bases in between. Germline V gene sequence: CDR1 SEHNR, CDR2 FQNEAQ (reference sequence). The CDR3 is 11 amino acids. The CDR3 sequence: CASSPLAEQYF. The CDR3 coding sequence is TGTGCCAGCAGTCCTCTGGCCGAGCAGTACTTC.